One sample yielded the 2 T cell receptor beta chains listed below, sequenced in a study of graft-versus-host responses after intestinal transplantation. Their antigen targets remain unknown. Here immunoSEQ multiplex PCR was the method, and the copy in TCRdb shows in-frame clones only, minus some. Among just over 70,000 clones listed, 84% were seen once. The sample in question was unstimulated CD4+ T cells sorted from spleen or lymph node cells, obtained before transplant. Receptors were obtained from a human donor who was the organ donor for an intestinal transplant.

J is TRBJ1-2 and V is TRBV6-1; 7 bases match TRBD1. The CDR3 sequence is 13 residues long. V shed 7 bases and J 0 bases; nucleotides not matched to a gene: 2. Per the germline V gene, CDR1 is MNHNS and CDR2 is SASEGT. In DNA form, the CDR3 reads TGTGCCAGCAAGGACAGGACTAACTATGGCTACACCTTC. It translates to CASKDRTNYGYTF.

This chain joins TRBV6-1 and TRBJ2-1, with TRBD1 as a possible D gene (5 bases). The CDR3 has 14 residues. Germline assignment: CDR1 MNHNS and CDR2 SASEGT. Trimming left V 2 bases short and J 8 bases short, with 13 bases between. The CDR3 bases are TGTGCCAGCAGTGAATCCCAAGGGGCCCATGAGCAGTTCTTC. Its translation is CASSESQGAHEQFF.